The 17 T cell receptor beta chains below come from one sample, sequenced in a study of naive and memory T cell subsets. The beta constant-region primer was an equimolar mix of two oligonucleotides covering TRBC1 and TRBC2. Four rounds of PCR amplified the ligated cDNA using nested alpha and beta constant-region primers plus SP2. MiXCR was run by TCRdb on the UMI-ligation and nested PCR reads, yielding one entry per CDR3 protein. This table holds 95,000 to 150,000 distinct CDR3 sequences, around a third found once. What was sequenced was central memory CD4+ T cells from blood. The receptors were sampled from a human donor in good health.

V gene TRBV5-1 combines with J gene TRBJ1-4; D uncertain. This CDR3 contains 14 residues. Trimming cost V 1 base and J 7 bases, with 11 bases left between them. Germline-derived CDR1 and CDR2 are SGHRS and YFSETQ. DNA for the CDR3: TGCGCCAGCAGCTTGACCCCGGCCAGTGAAAAACTGTTTTTT. It codes for CASSLTPASEKLFF.

This clonotype was found a few times. The chain combines TRBV28 with TRBJ1-2; no definite D call. The CDR3 totals 14 residues. Germline CDR1 is MDHEN and CDR2 is SYDVKM. The ends were cut back, 6 bases at V and 3 bases at J, with 14 bases in the middle. CDR3 nucleotides: TGTGCCAGCAGCCGAGGTGGGATAGACTATGGCTACACCTTC. Protein product: CASSRGGIDYGYTF.

The chain recombines TRBV29-1 with TRBJ2-2, with TRBD2 as a possible D gene (6 bases). The CDR3 loop spans 15 amino acids. From germline, CDR1 is SQVTM and CDR2 ANQGSEA. Trimming took 5 bases from V and 2 from J, leaving 15 bases between them. The DNA of the CDR3 is TGCAGCGTTTCAGCTGGGAGGAAAAACACCGGGGAGCTGTTTTTT. It yields the protein CSVSAGRKNTGELFF.

This clonotype was detected only a few times. The DNA of the CDR3 is TGTGCCAGCAGCCAGACTAGCGGGGGGCTCAATGAGCAGTTCTTC. Protein: CASSQTSGGLNEQFF. The chain has TRBV6-5 and TRBJ2-1; 13 bases match TRBD2. From germline, CDR1 is MNHEY and CDR2 SVGAGI. This CDR3 is 15 amino acids long. Trimming removed 6 bases from V and 6 bases from J; junction bases left unmatched: 5.

This sequence joins TRBV28 and TRBJ1-5; TRBD1 aligns across 7 bases. Trimming at V came to 6 bases and at J to 5 bases, leaving 7 bases not matched to a gene. The CDR3 totals 14 residues. Germline V gene sequence: CDR1 MDHEN, CDR2 SYDVKM. This CDR3 reads CASRLPGGYQPQHF. The CDR3 DNA is TGTGCCAGCAGATTACCAGGGGGTTATCAGCCCCAGCATTTT.

The chain links TRBV29-1 to TRBJ1-1; D call uncertain. The CDR3 is 11 amino acids. Germline V lookup: CDR1 SQVTM, CDR2 ANQGSEA. V dropped 7 bases and J dropped 1 base, with 7 bases sitting between them. The DNA for the CDR3 is TGCAGCGCTGCAGAGAACACTGAAGCTTTCTTT. Its translation is CSAAENTEAFF.

This clonotype was observed many times. The chain is built from TRBV29-1 and TRBJ1-1; perhaps TRBD1 as D (5 bases). The germline V and J ends were trimmed by 6 bases and 1 base, with 15 bases remaining between them. Per the germline V gene, CDR1 is SQVTM and CDR2 is ANQGSEA. This CDR3 is 14 amino acids long. Here the CDR3 reads CSVAKGVPNTEAFF. The CDR3, as DNA: TGCAGCGTCGCAAAAGGGGTTCCGAACACTGAAGCTTTCTTT. Full variable domain (remainder filled in from reference TRBV29-1 and TRBJ1-1): SAVISQKPSRDICQRGTSLTIQCQVDSQVTMMFWYRQQPGQSLTLIATANQGSEATYESGFVIDKFPISRPNLTFSTLTVSNMSPEDSSIYLCSVAKGVPNTEAFFGQGTRLTVV.

The V gene is TRBV12-3 or TRBV12-4, the J gene TRBJ2-3, with TRBD2 identical over 12 bases. With V trimmed by 6 bases and J by 10 bases, 8 bases remained unmatched. This CDR3 has 14 amino acids. The DNA of the CDR3 is TGTGCCAGCAGATACGGGACTAGCGGGTCTGCGCAGTATTTT. Translated, it gives CASRYGTSGSAQYF.

The chain employs TRBV6-6 and TRBJ1-1; TRBD1 aligns across 7 bases. V dropped 6 bases and J dropped 3; count of bases not matched to a gene: 10. The germline CDR1 and CDR2 sequences are MNHNY and SVGAGI (reference sequence). The CDR3 spans 15 residues. CDR3 nucleotide sequence: TGTGCCAGCAGCTTCCGCCCAGGGGGGGACACTGAAGCTTTCTTT. Amino acids: CASSFRPGGDTEAFF.

A few counts support this clonotype. This sequence joins TRBV6-1 and TRBJ1-6; D ambiguous. This CDR3 spans 13 amino acids. Trimming left V 4 bases short and J 9 bases short, with 10 bases between. Germline V CDR1 and CDR2: MNHNS, SASEGT. CDR3 amino acids: CASSGGRSSPLHF. The DNA of the CDR3 is TGTGCCAGCAGTGGGGGTAGAAGTTCACCCCTCCACTTT.

This chain joins TRBV20-1 and TRBJ2-7, with 7 nucleotides matching TRBD1. The germline gives CDR1 DFQATT, CDR2 SNEGSKA (reference sequence). The CDR3 length is 12 residues. V shed 6 bases and J 3 bases; nucleotides not matched to a gene: 5. DNA for the CDR3: TGCAGTGCGGACAGGCGCCTCTACGAGCAGTACTTC. It yields the protein CSADRRLYEQYF.

This chain connects TRBV7-6 to TRBJ1-3; the D gene is possibly TRBD1 (5 bases). The CDR3 spans 14 residues. Trimming took off 6 bases at V and 0 bases at J, with 9 bases between the two ends. Germline loops: CDR1 SGHVS, CDR2 FNYEAQ. DNA of the CDR3: TGTGCCAGCAGTAGGGGATACTCTGGAAACACCATATATTTT. The encoded protein is CASSRGYSGNTIYF.

The rearrangement joins TRBV20-1 to TRBJ2-1, with 12 bases that match TRBD2. From germline, CDR1 is DFQATT and CDR2 SNEGSKA (reference sequence). This CDR3 contains 14 residues. V dropped 1 base and J dropped 6; count of bases not matched to a gene: 1. CDR3 sequence (DNA): TGCAGTGCTAGAGTACTAGCGGGAGGCAATGAGCAGTTCTTC. Protein sequence: CSARVLAGGNEQFF.

This clonotype was counted at least ten times. The rearrangement uses TRBV7-2 and TRBJ1-4; TRBD1 agrees at 7 bases. V was pared by 5 bases and J by 8 bases, with 11 bases of the junction left unmatched. Looked up from germline, CDR1 is SGHTA and CDR2 is FQGNSA. The CDR3 contains 15 residues. The CDR3, as DNA: TGTGCCAGCAGCCGCGGATCAGGGGGACGAGAAAAACTGTTTTTT. Protein sequence: CASSRGSGGREKLFF.

The rearrangement uses TRBV7-9 and TRBJ2-5; D remains unclear. The V end was cut by 3 bases, the J end by 3 bases, with 8 bases between. CDR3 size: 13 residues. Germline CDR1 SEHNR, CDR2 FQNEAQ (reference sequence). The CDR3 bases are TGTGCCAGCAGCTTGAAGGGCAAAGAGACCCAGTACTTC. It specifies CASSLKGKETQYF.

The chain uses TRBV5-1 and TRBJ2-3; weak D call: TRBD2 (6 bases). Trimming removed 1 base from V and 4 bases from J, with 10 bases in between. This CDR3 has 14 residues. Germline CDR1 and CDR2: SGHRS and YFSETQ. The CDR3 loop reads CASSLTGAPDTQYF. CDR3 bases: TGCGCCAGCAGCTTGACGGGAGCCCCAGATACGCAGTATTTT.

This chain connects TRBV28 to TRBJ1-4, with a tentative D call TRBD1 (6 bases). CDR1 MDHEN and CDR2 SYDVKM come from the germline V gene. This CDR3 has 15 amino acids. V gave up 6 bases and J gave up 0 bases, with 11 bases separating them. The CDR3 DNA sequence: TGTGCCAGCAGAACAGGGCCGCCAACTAATGAAAAACTGTTTTTT. It is translated as CASRTGPPTNEKLFF.